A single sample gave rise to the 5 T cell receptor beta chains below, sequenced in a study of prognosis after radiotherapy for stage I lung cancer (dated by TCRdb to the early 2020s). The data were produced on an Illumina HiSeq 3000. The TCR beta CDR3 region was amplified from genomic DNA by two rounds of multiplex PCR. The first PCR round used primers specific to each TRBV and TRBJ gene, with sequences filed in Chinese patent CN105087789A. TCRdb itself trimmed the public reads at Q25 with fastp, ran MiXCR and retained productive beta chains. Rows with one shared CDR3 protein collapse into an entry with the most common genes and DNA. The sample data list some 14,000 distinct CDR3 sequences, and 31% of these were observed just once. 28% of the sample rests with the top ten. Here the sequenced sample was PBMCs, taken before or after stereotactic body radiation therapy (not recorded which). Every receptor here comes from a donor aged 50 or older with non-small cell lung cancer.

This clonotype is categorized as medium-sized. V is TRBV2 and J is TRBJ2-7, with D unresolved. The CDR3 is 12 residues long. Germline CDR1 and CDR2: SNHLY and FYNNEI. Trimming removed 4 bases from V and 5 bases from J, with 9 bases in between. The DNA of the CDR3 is TGTGCCAGCAGTGCGCAGACTGACGAGCAGTACTTC. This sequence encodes CASSAQTDEQYF.

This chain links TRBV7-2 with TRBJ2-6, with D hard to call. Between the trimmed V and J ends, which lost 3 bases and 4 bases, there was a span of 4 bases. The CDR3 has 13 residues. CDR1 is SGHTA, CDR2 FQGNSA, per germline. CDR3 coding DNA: TGTGCCAGCAGCTTTTCCGGGGCCAACGTCCTGACTTTC. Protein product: CASSFSGANVLTF.

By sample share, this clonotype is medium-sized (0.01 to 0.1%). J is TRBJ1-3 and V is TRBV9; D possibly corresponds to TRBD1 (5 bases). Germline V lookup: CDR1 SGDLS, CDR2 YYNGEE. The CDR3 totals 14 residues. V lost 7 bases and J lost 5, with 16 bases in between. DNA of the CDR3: TGTGCCAGCGGAGGCCAGGGTTGGAGAAACACCATATATTTT. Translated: CASGGQGWRNTIYF.

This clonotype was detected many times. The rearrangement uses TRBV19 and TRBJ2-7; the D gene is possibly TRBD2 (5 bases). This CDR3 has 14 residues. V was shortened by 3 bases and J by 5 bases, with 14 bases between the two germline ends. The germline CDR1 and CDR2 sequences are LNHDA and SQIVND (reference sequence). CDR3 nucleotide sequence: TGTGCCAGTAGTATCGGCGGAGGCGTTAACGAGCAGTACTTC. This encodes CASSIGGGVNEQYF.

The CDR3 DNA reads TGTGCCAGCAGCGTAGGGGTGAGGGGGGGCCCCTCAGATACGCAGTATTTT. Protein sequence: CASSVGVRGGPSDTQYF. The J gene is TRBJ2-3, the V gene TRBV9, with D maybe TRBD2 (7 bases). V lost 0 bases and J lost 4, with 18 bases in between. The CDR3 runs to 17 residues. CDR1 and CDR2 (germline): SGDLS, YYNGEE.